This entry concerns a single TCR beta chain. This sample stems from a study of CD8+ T cells in alopecia areata. Treatment in this sample: oral pan-JAK inhibitor, 5-10 mg twice daily. RNA, once extracted, was reverse transcribed into cDNA for use as the sequencing template. Measured with immunoSEQ multiplex PCR; TCRdb has only the in-frame clones, and not every one. Here the sample spans 170,000 or so clones, around 50% being singletons. V lost 3 bases to trimming and J lost 0 bases; unmatched junction nucleotides: 15. The CDR3 loop spans 19 amino acids. Germline lookup yields CDR1 SGHRS and CDR2 YFSETQ.

The source material was CD8+ T cells sorted from blood, sampled at week 24, from a patient treated with tofacitinib. This TCR came from a human donor with alopecia areata. The V call is TRBV5-1, the J call TRBJ1-1; 9 bases match TRBD1. The CDR3 loop reads CASSSTRPRTGDMNTEAFF. DNA for the CDR3: TGCGCCAGCAGCTCCACTAGACCCCGGACAGGGGACATGAACACTGAAGCTTTCTTT.